This T cell receptor beta chain was recorded in a study of blood T cell repertoires in COVID-19. Study-wide context: There were acute and convalescent COVID-19 samples, and they came from the United States, Italy and Spain. Sources were T cells, B-cell-depleted T cells, or PBMCs; the material itself was cDNA or gDNA.

Trimming cost V 1 base and J 4 bases, with 13 bases left between them. This CDR3 spans 16 amino acids. Germline V gene lookup returns CDR1 MDHEN and CDR2 SYDVKM. Assay: immunoSEQ multiplex PCR; the TCRdb copy retains only in-frame clones and omits some. The repertoire consists of around 220,000 clones, with about 88% occurring once and the leading ten covering under 2.5%. This chain connects TRBV28 to TRBJ1-4; D is perhaps TRBD1 (6 bases). The source of this sequence is a man aged 35 to 55 with active or convalescent COVID-19. The material sequenced was peripheral blood. Written as DNA, the CDR3 is TGTGCCAGCAGTTTATCTGGGGGCAGTATTAATGAAAAACTGTTTTTT. This sequence encodes CASSLSGGSINEKLFF.